The present T cell receptor beta chain was sequenced within a study of blood T cell repertoires in COVID-19. The cohort comprised adults aged about 18 to 100 years residing in approximately 22 US areas. Clinical history reported by participants formed the basis on which cohorts were assigned. Between the trimmed V and J ends, which lost 4 bases and 5 bases, there was a span of 12 bases. Looked up from germline, CDR1 is KGHSH and CDR2 is LQKENI. The CDR3 spans 14 residues. Per the authors' pipeline: Reference gene primer amplification yielded estimated nucleated cell counts. Using immunoSEQ multiplex PCR, the repertoire was profiled, and TCRdb retains in-frame clones only, with some absent. From that table come the V and J calls and clone size; the DNA was used to work out D and trimming. The sample shows 280,000 or so clones, 87% of them seen only once.

The sequence was obtained from a woman between 35 and 50 years old who had recovered from COVID-19. Source material: PBMCs or T cells enriched from blood (not recorded which). The chain joins TRBV18 to TRBJ2-1, with unresolved D. The DNA for the CDR3 is TGTGCCAGCTCACTTAGAAGTTTCAACAATGAGCAGTTCTTC. Its translation: CASSLRSFNNEQFF.